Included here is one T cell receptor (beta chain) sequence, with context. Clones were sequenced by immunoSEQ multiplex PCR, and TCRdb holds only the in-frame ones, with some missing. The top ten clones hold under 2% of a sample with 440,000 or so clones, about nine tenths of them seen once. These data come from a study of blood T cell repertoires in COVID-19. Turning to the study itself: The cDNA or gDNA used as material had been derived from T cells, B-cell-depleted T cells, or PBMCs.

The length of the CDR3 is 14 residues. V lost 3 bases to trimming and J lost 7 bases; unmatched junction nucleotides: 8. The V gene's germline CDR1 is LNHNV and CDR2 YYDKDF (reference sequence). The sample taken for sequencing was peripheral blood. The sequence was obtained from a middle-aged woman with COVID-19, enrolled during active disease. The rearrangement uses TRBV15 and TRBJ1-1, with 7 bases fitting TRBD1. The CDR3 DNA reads TGTGCCACCAGCAGGCCTACAGGGGTGGTTGAAGCTTTCTTT. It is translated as CATSRPTGVVEAFF.